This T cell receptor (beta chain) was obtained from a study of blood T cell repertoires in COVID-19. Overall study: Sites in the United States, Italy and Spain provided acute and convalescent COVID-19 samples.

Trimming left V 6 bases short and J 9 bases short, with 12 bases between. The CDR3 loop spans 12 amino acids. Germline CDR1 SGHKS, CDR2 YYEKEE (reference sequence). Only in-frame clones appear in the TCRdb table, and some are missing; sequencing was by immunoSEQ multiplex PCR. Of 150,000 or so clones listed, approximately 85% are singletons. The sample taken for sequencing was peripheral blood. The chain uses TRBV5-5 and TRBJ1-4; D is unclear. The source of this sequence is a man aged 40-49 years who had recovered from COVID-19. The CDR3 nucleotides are TGTGCCAGCACAACAGCATCTCAAAAACTGTTTTTT. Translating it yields CASTTASQKLFF. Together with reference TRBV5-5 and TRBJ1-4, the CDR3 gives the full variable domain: DAGVTQSPTHLIKTRGQQVTLRCSPISGHKSVSWYQQVLGQGPQFIFQYYEKEERGRGNFPDRFSARQFPNYSSELNVNALLLGDSALYLCASTTASQKLFFGSGTQLSVL.